This T cell receptor (beta chain) was obtained from a study of T cells in Graves' hyperthyroidism and ophthalmopathy. At least ten counts were recorded for this clonotype. RNA transcripts served as the template for amplifying TCR beta CDR3 regions. HTBI primers drove first-round RT-PCR of the TCR CDR3. TCRdb analysed the multiplex PCR reads with MiXCR anew, one entry per CDR3 protein. The top ten hold approximately 7.4% of the sample, which has about 590,000 distinct CDR3 sequences, around 14% seen once. Sequencing was done on a sample of blood. The source of this sequence is a woman aged 25 to 45 with Graves' hyperthyroidism.

The CDR3 DNA follows: TGCAGCGTTGAAGGGGCGACAGGGGGAGATACGCAGTATTTT. As protein: CSVEGATGGDTQYF. The gene calls are TRBV29-1 and TRBJ2-3, with 9 bases matching TRBD1. Germline V gene sequence: CDR1 SQVTM, CDR2 ANQGSEA. The ends lost 1 base at V and 5 bases at J; junction bases unmatched: 4. This CDR3 has 14 amino acids.